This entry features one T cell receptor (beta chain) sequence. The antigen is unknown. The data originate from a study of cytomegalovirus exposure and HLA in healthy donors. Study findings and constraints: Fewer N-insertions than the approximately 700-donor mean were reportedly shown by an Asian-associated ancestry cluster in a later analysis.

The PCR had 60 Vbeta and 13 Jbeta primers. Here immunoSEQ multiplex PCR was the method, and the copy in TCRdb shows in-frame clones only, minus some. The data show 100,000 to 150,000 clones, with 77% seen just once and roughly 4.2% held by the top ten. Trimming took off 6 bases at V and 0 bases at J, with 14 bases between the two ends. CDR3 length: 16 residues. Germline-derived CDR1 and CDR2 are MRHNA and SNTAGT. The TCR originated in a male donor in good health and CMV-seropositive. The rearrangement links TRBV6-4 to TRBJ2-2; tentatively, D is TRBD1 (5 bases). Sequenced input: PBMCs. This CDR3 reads CASRETQVANTGELFF. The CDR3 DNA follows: TGTGCCAGCAGAGAAACACAGGTAGCGAACACCGGGGAGCTGTTTTTT.